The text below deals with one TCR beta chain. Antigen specificity is unknown. The protocol was immunoSEQ multiplex PCR, while the TCRdb copy is restricted to in-frame clones and leaves out a portion. The sample includes 120,000 or so clones, about nine tenths of them seen just once. This CDR3 is 14 amino acids long. The data belong to a study of T cell responses to AZD1222 COVID-19 vaccine. Study-wide points: Donor demographics were predominantly white British with a female majority; clonal diversity may be underestimated. Spike-specific TCR breadth and depth were elevated following two AZD1222 doses.

This TCR came from an adult in good health. V and J are TRBV21-1 and TRBJ2-5. TRBV21-1 is recorded as a pseudogene. This material consisted of peripheral blood, taken on day 0 of AZD1222 vaccination. CDR3 coding DNA: TGTGCCAGCAGCGGACGAGAGGTCCAAGAGACCCAGTACTTC. Translated: CASSGREVQETQYF.